The entry below describes one T cell receptor (beta chain). Its specificity is unknown. V lost 3 bases and J lost 9; bases outside the gene matches: 7. The CDR3 has 14 amino acids. Germline values: CDR1 SGHRS, CDR2 YFSETQ. This sample is part of a study of blood T cells in healthy people across ages. Drawn from each donor were around 10 milliliters of peripheral blood. A J-beta primer mix and a sample-barcoded 5' primer were used in a second PCR of about 6 to 12 cycles. Each cDNA molecule, via a template-switch adaptor with 12 random nucleotides, was tagged. Each CDR3 protein is one row after TCRdb ran MiXCR on the 5' RACE reads. The repertoire includes some 860,000 distinct CDR3 sequences, about 56% of them detected once, and roughly 24% sits in the top ten. Study findings and constraints: Per-million-T-cell TCR beta diversity fell roughly linearly with age. Naive and antigen-experienced cells were not separated, limiting conclusive comparison.

Sequenced: blood. The chain links TRBV5-1 to TRBJ2-1; 9 bases fit TRBD1. This TCR was recovered from a man in his forties in good health. DNA for the CDR3: TGCGCCAGCAGCTCTATACAGGGGGCTGGTGAGCAGTTCTTC. This sequence encodes CASSSIQGAGEQFF. Combining the CDR3 with reference TRBV5-1 and TRBJ2-1 gives the whole variable domain KAGVTQTPRYLIKTRGQQVTLSCSPISGHRSVSWYQQTPGQGLQFLFEYFSETQRNKGNFPGRFSGRQFSNSRSEMNVSTLELGDSALYLCASSSIQGAGEQFFGPGTRLTVL.